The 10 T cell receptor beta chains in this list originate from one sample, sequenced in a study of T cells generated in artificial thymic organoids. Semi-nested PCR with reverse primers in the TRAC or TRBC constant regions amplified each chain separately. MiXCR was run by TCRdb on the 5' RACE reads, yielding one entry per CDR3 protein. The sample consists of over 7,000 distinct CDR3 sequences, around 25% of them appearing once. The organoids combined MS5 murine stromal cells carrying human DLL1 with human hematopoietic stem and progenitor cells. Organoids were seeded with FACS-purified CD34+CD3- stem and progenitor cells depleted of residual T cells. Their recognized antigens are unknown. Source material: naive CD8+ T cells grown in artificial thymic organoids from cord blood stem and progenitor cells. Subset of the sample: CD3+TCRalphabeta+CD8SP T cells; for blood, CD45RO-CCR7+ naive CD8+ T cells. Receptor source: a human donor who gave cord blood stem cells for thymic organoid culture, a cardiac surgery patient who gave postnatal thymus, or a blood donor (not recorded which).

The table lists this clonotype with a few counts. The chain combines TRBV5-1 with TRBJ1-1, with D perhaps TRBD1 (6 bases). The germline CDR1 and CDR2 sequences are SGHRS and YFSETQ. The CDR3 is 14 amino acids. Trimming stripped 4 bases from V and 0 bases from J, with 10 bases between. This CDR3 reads CASSPGGLNTEAFF. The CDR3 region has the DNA TGCGCCAGCAGCCCGGGGGGCCTGAACACTGAAGCTTTCTTT.

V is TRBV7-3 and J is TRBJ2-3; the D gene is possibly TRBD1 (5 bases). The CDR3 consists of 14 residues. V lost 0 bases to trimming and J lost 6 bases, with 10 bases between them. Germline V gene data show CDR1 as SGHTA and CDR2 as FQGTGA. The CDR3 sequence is CASSLTVWGDTQYF. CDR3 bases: TGTGCCAGCAGCTTAACGGTGTGGGGCGATACGCAGTATTTT. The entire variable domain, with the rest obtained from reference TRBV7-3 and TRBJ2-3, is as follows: GAGVSQTPSNKVTEKGKYVELRCDPISGHTALYWYRQSLGQGPEFLIYFQGTGAADDSGLPNDRFFAVRPEGSVSTLKIQRTERGDSAVYLCASSLTVWGDTQYFGPGTRLTVL.

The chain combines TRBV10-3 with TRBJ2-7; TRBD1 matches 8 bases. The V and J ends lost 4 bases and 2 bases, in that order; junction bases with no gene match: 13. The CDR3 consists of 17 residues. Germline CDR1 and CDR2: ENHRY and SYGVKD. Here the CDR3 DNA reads TGTGCCATCAGTGGCACCCGAAGGGGACAGGTTCCCTACGAGCAGTACTTC. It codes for CAISGTRRGQVPYEQYF.

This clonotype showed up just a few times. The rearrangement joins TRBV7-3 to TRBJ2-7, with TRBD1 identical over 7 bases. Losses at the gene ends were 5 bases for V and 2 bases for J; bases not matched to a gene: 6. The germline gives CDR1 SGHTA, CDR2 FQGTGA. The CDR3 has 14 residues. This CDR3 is CASSPTRGTYEQYF. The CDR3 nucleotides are TGTGCCAGCAGCCCAACCAGGGGGACCTACGAGCAGTACTTC.

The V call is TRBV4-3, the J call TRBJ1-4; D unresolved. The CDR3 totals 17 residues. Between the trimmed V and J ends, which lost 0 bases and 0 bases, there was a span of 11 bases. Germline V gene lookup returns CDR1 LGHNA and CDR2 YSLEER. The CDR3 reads CASSQDPWMTTNEKLFF. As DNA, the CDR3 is TGCGCCAGCAGCCAAGATCCCTGGATGACAACTAATGAAAAACTGTTTTTT.

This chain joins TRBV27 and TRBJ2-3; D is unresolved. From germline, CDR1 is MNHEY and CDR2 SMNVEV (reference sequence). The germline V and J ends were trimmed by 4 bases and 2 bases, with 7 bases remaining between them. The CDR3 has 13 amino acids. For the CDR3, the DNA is TGTGCCAGCAGTTCGTACCACACAGATACGCAGTATTTT. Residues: CASSSYHTDTQYF.

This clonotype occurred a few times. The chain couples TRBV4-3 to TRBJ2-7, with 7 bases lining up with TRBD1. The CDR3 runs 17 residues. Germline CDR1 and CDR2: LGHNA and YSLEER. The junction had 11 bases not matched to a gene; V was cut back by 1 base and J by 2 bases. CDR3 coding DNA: TGCGCCAGCAGCCAAGGAAGGGGGCTGGGCCCTGCCTACGAGCAGTACTTC. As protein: CASSQGRGLGPAYEQYF.

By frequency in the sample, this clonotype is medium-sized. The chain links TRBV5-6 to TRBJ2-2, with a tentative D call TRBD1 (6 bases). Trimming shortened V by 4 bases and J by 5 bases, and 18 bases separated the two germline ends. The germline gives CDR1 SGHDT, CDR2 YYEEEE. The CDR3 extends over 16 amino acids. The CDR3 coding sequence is TGTGCCAGCAGCCCCACAGGGATTGTGGGAACCGGGGAGCTGTTTTTT. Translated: CASSPTGIVGTGELFF.

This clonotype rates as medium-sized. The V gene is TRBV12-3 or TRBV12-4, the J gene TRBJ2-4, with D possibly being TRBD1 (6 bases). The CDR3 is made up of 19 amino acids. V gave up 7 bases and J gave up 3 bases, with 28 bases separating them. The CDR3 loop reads CASNSAPPGHDVLKNIQYF. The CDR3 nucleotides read TGTGCCAGCAATTCCGCACCCCCGGGACACGACGTACTCAAAAACATTCAGTACTTC.

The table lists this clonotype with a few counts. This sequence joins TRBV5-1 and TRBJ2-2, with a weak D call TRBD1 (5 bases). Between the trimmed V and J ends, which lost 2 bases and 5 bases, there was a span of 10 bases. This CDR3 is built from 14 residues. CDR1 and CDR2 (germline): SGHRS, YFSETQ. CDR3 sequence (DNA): TGCGCCAGCAGCTTCGGCAGGGTAACCGGGGAGCTGTTTTTT. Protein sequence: CASSFGRVTGELFF.